The T cell receptor beta chain under discussion was sequenced for a study of tumor and adjacent non-tumor tissue in lung cancer. General study results and limits: Significantly higher TCR diversity was found in tumor than normal lung.

In its sample, this clonotype was seen a few times. No antigen is known for it. TCRbeta libraries were built with three rounds of nested PCR, modified from ARM-PCR. One entry per CDR3 protein results from TCRdb running MiXCR on the multiplex PCR reads. This repertoire shows some 100,000 distinct CDR3 sequences, roughly 73% found once; its top ten account for roughly 35%. No cell sorting was done before RNA was extracted from the tissue. Sequences were obtained from lung tumor tissue. This receptor was obtained from a woman in her fifties or sixties with non-small cell lung cancer.

The DNA for the CDR3 is TGTGCCAGCAGCTTAGGGACTAGCGGGACAGATACGCAGTATTTT. It codes for CASSLGTSGTDTQYF. The V and J genes are TRBV11-2 and TRBJ2-3, with 11 bases identical to TRBD2. J was trimmed by 3 bases and V by 1 base; bases with no gene match: 0. The V gene's germline CDR1 is SGHAT and CDR2 FQNNGV. There are 15 residues in the CDR3.